This T cell receptor (beta chain) stems from a study of identical twins. The CDR3 runs 16 residues. J gave up 0 bases and V 1 base, and 6 bases lay outside the gene matches. Germline values: CDR1 SGHDT, CDR2 YYEEEE. This clonotype appeared a few times. TCRdb reanalysed the 5' RACE reads using MiXCR and keeps one entry per CDR3 protein. The sample gives about 340,000 distinct CDR3 sequences, 7% to 9.5% of which show up once; 8.5% to 10% is in the top ten. Sequenced input: naive T cells sorted from blood. The origin of this receptor is a woman between 45 and 65 years old in good health. This chain uses TRBV5-6 with TRBJ1-1; 7 bases line up with TRBD1. The CDR3 DNA is TGTGCCAGCAGCTTGACAGGGGCAAACCTGAACACTGAAGCTTTCTTT. Its protein product is CASSLTGANLNTEAFF.